Following are 28 T cell receptor beta chains from one sample sequenced in a study of T cells in Graves' hyperthyroidism and ophthalmopathy. Amplification of TCR beta CDR3 regions used RNA as the template. TCR CDR3 underwent first-round RT-PCR with the HTBI primer set. TCRdb fed the multiplex PCR reads into MiXCR, producing one record per CDR3 protein. This sample has roughly 530,000 distinct CDR3 sequences, with about 15% found just once. Sample: blood. The receptors come from a woman aged 18-29 years with Graves' ophthalmopathy.

This clonotype was seen ten or more times. The chain employs TRBV19 and TRBJ2-7, with 9 positions matching TRBD1. V was pared by 1 base and J by 2 bases, with 3 bases of the junction left unmatched. Germline V gene sequence: CDR1 LNHDA, CDR2 SQIVND (reference sequence). CDR3 length: 15 amino acids. The CDR3 nucleotides read TGTGCCAGTAGTATAGGCCGGGACAGGGCCTACGAGCAGTACTTC. Translated: CASSIGRDRAYEQYF.

This clonotype was counted at least ten times. The V gene is TRBV20-1, the J gene TRBJ2-7; unclear D gene. The CDR3 loop spans 12 amino acids. Per germline, CDR1 DFQATT and CDR2 SNEGSKA (reference sequence). Trimming pared 3 bases from V and 0 bases from J, leaving 6 bases between. The chain's CDR3 is CSASVGSYEQYF. The CDR3 DNA follows: TGCAGTGCTAGTGTCGGCTCCTACGAGCAGTACTTC.

At least ten counts were recorded for this clonotype. The V gene is TRBV30, the J gene TRBJ1-1; D remains unclear. This CDR3 has 14 residues. The ends were cut back, 6 bases at V and 6 bases at J, with 20 bases in the middle. Germline CDR1 GTSNPN, CDR2 SVGIG (reference sequence). The CDR3 region is CACRRASESPEAFF. The DNA of the CDR3 is TGTGCCTGCCGAAGAGCATCCGAGTCCCCTGAAGCTTTCTTT. Complete variable domain (other parts from reference TRBV30 and TRBJ1-1): SQTIHQWPATLVQPVGSPLSLECTVEGTSNPNLYWYRQAAGRGLQLLFYSVGIGQISSEVPQNLSASRPQDRQFILSSKKLLLSDSGFYLCACRRASESPEAFFGQGTRLTVV.

This clonotype was recorded at least ten times. This chain links TRBV30 with TRBJ1-4; unclear D gene. In germline, CDR1 is GTSNPN, CDR2 SVGIG (reference sequence). The CDR3 has 12 residues. Trimming pared 8 bases from V and 5 bases from J, leaving 12 bases between. CDR3 sequence (DNA): TGTGCCGGCCGGCGCGGGAATGAAAAACTGTTTTTT. This codes for CAGRRGNEKLFF. The entire variable domain, with the rest obtained from reference TRBV30 and TRBJ1-4, is as follows: SQTIHQWPATLVQPVGSPLSLECTVEGTSNPNLYWYRQAAGRGLQLLFYSVGIGQISSEVPQNLSASRPQDRQFILSSKKLLLSDSGFYLCAGRRGNEKLFFGSGTQLSVL.

Turning to this clonotype: Compared with germline, one end of the junction differs, possibly owing to a read error. The CDR3 nucleotides are TGCGCCAGCAGCCTACTAGACAACAATGGGCAGTTCTTC. It yields the protein CASSLLDNNGQFF. This rearrangement joins TRBV5-1 to TRBJ2-1, with D tentatively TRBD2 (5 bases). This CDR3 comprises 13 residues. The germline gives CDR1 SGHRS, CDR2 YFSETQ. The full variable domain, its missing parts supplied by reference TRBV5-1 and TRBJ2-1, is KAGVTQTPRYLIKTRGQQVTLSCSPISGHRSVSWYQQTPGQGLQFLFEYFSETQRNKGNFPGRFSGRQFSNSRSEMNVSTLELGDSALYLCASSLLDNNGQFFGPGTRLTVL.

This clonotype was picked up many times. The CDR3 spells CASSSRTGSGNTIYF. The CDR3 DNA follows: TGTGCCAGCAGTTCCAGGACGGGATCTGGAAACACCATATATTTT. The chain couples TRBV28 to TRBJ1-3, with D unclear. The V end was cut by 4 bases, the J end by 1 base, with 11 bases between. The CDR3 covers 15 residues. In germline, CDR1 is MDHEN, CDR2 SYDVKM.

This clonotype was counted ten times or more. The V call is TRBV12-3 or TRBV12-4, the J call TRBJ1-1, with 8 positions matching TRBD1. The CDR3 has 13 amino acids. V dropped 6 bases and J dropped 5; count of bases not matched to a gene: 5. CDR3 sequence reads: CASRNTGGTEAFF. CDR3 in DNA: TGTGCCAGCAGAAATACAGGGGGGACTGAAGCTTTCTTT.

In this sample, this clonotype turned up many times. The rearrangement joins TRBV2 to TRBJ1-4, with D possibly being TRBD1 (6 bases). Germline assignment: CDR1 SNHLY and CDR2 FYNNEI. The CDR3 length is 16 residues. V lost 10 bases and J lost 0, with 18 bases in between. CDR3 residues: CATSGTKSSTNEKLFF. The CDR3 nucleotides read TGTGCCACCTCCGGGACAAAGTCGTCAACTAATGAAAAACTGTTTTTT. Based on the CDR3 plus reference TRBV2 and TRBJ1-4, the full variable domain is EPEVTQTPSHQVTQMGQEVILRCVPISNHLYFYWYRQILGQKVEFLVSFYNNEISEKSEIFDDQFSVERPDGSNFTLKIRSTKLEDSAMYFCATSGTKSSTNEKLFFGSGTQLSVL.

This clonotype was counted a few times. The chain couples TRBV4-2 to TRBJ2-1, with a possible D match to TRBD2 (5 bases). Per germline, CDR1 LGHNA and CDR2 YNFKEQ. This CDR3 contains 15 residues. The V end lost 0 bases, the J end lost 8 bases, and 14 bases lay between the germline ends. This chain's CDR3 is CASSQEGMGADEQFF. The CDR3 DNA reads TGTGCCAGCAGCCAAGAGGGAATGGGAGCCGATGAGCAGTTCTTC.

The table lists this clonotype with a few counts. The V and J genes are TRBV19 and TRBJ1-5; D possibly corresponds to TRBD1 (6 bases). Germline CDR1 LNHDA, CDR2 SQIVND (reference sequence). V gave up 5 bases and J gave up 0 bases, with 11 bases separating them. This CDR3 contains 15 residues. The CDR3 DNA reads TGTGCCAGTAGTCAGGGGACTTTTAGCAATCAGCCCCAGCATTTT. It yields the protein CASSQGTFSNQPQHF.

The chain couples TRBV27 to TRBJ2-6; no clear D gene. Germline loops: CDR1 MNHEY, CDR2 SMNVEV (reference sequence). Trimming took off 6 bases at V and 4 bases at J, with 10 bases between the two ends. The CDR3 loop spans 14 amino acids. CDR3 in amino acids: CASSPLDGANVLTF. CDR3 bases: TGTGCCAGCAGCCCTCTTGACGGGGCCAACGTCCTGACTTTC.

Only a few counts were recorded for this clonotype. J is TRBJ1-3 and V is TRBV7-6; 10 nucleotides agree with TRBD1. Germline lookup yields CDR1 SGHVS and CDR2 FNYEAQ. Trimming removed 5 bases from V and 0 bases from J; junction bases left unmatched: 13. The CDR3 loop spans 19 amino acids. The chain's CDR3 is CASSRRQGATLGSGNTIYF. The CDR3 DNA reads as TGTGCCAGCAGCCGAAGACAGGGGGCCACACTCGGCTCTGGAAACACCATATATTTT. Variable domain in full (rest from reference TRBV7-6 and TRBJ1-3): GAGVSQSPRYKVTKRGQDVALRCDPISGHVSLYWYRQALGQGPEFLTYFNYEAQQDKSGLPNDRFSAERPEGSISTLTIQRTEQRDSAMYRCASSRRQGATLGSGNTIYFGEGSWLTVV.

The chain recombines TRBV5-1 with TRBJ2-1; maybe TRBD1 (5 bases). Germline CDR1 is SGHRS and CDR2 is YFSETQ. This CDR3 is 19 amino acids long. Trimming removed 2 bases at V and 0 bases at J, with 21 bases between. The chain's CDR3 is CASSFPSDSTAYSYNEQFF. CDR3 nucleotides: TGCGCCAGCAGCTTCCCAAGCGATTCGACAGCCTACTCCTACAATGAGCAGTTCTTC.

In regard to this clonotype: This may arise from a read error, as a much more abundant clone is one base away. V usage is TRBV12-3 or TRBV12-4 and J usage is TRBJ1-2; D is unresolved. The CDR3 totals 16 residues. V was pared by 5 bases and J by 0 bases, with 16 bases between. CDR3 protein: CASSPLTPLSNYGYTF. The CDR3 DNA reads as TGTGCCAGCAGTCCCTTGACCCCCTTGTCTAACTATGGCTACACCTTC.

This clonotype was detected a few times. The chain uses TRBV6-5 and TRBJ2-7; D not certain. The CDR3 totals 12 residues. V lost 0 bases to trimming and J lost 6 bases, with 6 bases between them. Germline-derived CDR1 and CDR2 are MNHEY and SVGAGI. CDR3 residues: CASSYSKGEQYF. CDR3 coding DNA: TGTGCCAGCAGTTACTCGAAAGGCGAGCAGTACTTC.

This clonotype showed up many times. V gene TRBV3-1 combines with J gene TRBJ1-5; D gene ambiguous. Trimming took 0 bases from V and 3 from J, leaving 6 bases between them. CDR1 and CDR2 (germline): LGHDT, YNNKEL (reference sequence). The CDR3 runs to 14 residues. The CDR3 region is CASSQDTINQPQHF. DNA of the CDR3: TGTGCCAGCAGCCAAGACACAATCAATCAGCCCCAGCATTTT.

This clonotype was detected many times. V usage is TRBV12-3 or TRBV12-4 and J usage is TRBJ2-3, with 8 bases lining up with TRBD1. After removal of 4 bases from V and 2 bases from J, the junction contained 5 bases not matched to a gene. This CDR3 is 15 amino acids long. The CDR3 coding sequence is TGTGCCAGCAGTTCCGAGGACAGGGCCACAGATACGCAGTATTTT. As protein: CASSSEDRATDTQYF.

This clonotype was counted many times. The chain joins TRBV28 to TRBJ2-7; 8 nucleotides align to TRBD1. CDR3 length: 15 amino acids. Germline V lookup: CDR1 MDHEN, CDR2 SYDVKM. Trimming at V came to 5 bases and at J to 4 bases, leaving 10 bases not matched to a gene. The CDR3 sequence is CASSLTTGGKYEQYF. In nucleotides, the CDR3 is TGTGCCAGCAGTCTAACTACAGGGGGTAAATACGAGCAGTACTTC.

V usage is TRBV7-2 and J usage is TRBJ1-5, with 8 bases fitting TRBD1. Looked up from germline, CDR1 is SGHTA and CDR2 is FQGNSA. The CDR3 covers 15 residues. After removal of 4 bases from V and 6 bases from J, the junction contained 8 bases not matched to a gene. Here the CDR3 reads CASSSRQGQGQPQHF. The CDR3 region has the DNA TGTGCCAGCAGCTCGCGACAGGGGCAGGGTCAGCCCCAGCATTTT.

There are many counts of this clonotype. The chain employs TRBV6-1 and TRBJ1-5, with TRBD1 matching 7 bases. The junction had 6 bases not matched to a gene; V was cut back by 4 bases and J by 3 bases. This CDR3 is built from 15 residues. The germline V gene encodes CDR1 MNHNS and CDR2 SASEGT. CDR3: CASSGNTGDNQPQHF. The CDR3 region has the DNA TGTGCCAGCAGTGGAAATACAGGGGACAATCAGCCCCAGCATTTT.

This clonotype has more than one count but fewer than ten. This rearrangement joins TRBV12-3 or TRBV12-4 to TRBJ1-3; TRBD1 aligns across 11 bases. The CDR3 sequence is 16 residues long. V shed 3 bases, J shed 2 bases, and the junction held 3 bases outside the gene matches. CDR3 in amino acids: CASSLSGQGAGNTIYF. As DNA, the CDR3 is TGTGCCAGCAGTTTGTCGGGACAGGGGGCTGGAAACACCATATATTTT.

This clonotype appeared many times. The chain carries TRBV7-6 and TRBJ2-7; TRBD2 might be the D (5 bases). CDR1 SGHVS and CDR2 FNYEAQ come from the germline V gene. The CDR3 spans 16 residues. Deletions cut 1 base from V and 1 base from J, with 14 bases between. The CDR3 loop reads CASSLGAGVESYEQYF. CDR3 coding DNA: TGTGCCAGCAGCTTAGGAGCCGGGGTCGAGTCCTACGAGCAGTACTTC.

This clonotype was recorded at least ten times. V gene TRBV2 combines with J gene TRBJ2-3; 10 bases fit TRBD1. The CDR3 sequence is 16 residues long. CDR1 is SNHLY, CDR2 FYNNEI, per germline. V shed 6 bases, J shed 2 bases, and the junction held 8 bases outside the gene matches. The CDR3 DNA sequence: TGTGCCAGCAGCACTATGGGGACAGGGGTCACAGATACGCAGTATTTT. Translating it yields CASSTMGTGVTDTQYF. Full variable domain (missing parts from reference TRBV2 and TRBJ2-3): EPEVTQTPSHQVTQMGQEVILRCVPISNHLYFYWYRQILGQKVEFLVSFYNNEISEKSEIFDDQFSVERPDGSNFTLKIRSTKLEDSAMYFCASSTMGTGVTDTQYFGPGTRLTVL.

The chain joins TRBV10-3 to TRBJ1-4; 7 bases align to TRBD1. The germline V gene encodes CDR1 ENHRY and CDR2 SYGVKD. The length of the CDR3 is 17 residues. J was trimmed by 4 bases and V by 3 bases; bases with no gene match: 11. The CDR3 is CAISDFEWTGLNEKLFF. For the CDR3, the DNA is TGTGCCATCAGTGACTTCGAGTGGACAGGACTTAATGAAAAACTGTTTTTT.

The chain is built from TRBV5-6 and TRBJ2-1; 9 bases line up with TRBD2. Losses at the gene ends were 1 base for V and 4 bases for J; bases not matched to a gene: 12. The germline gives CDR1 SGHDT, CDR2 YYEEEE. The CDR3 has 18 amino acids. The CDR3 loop reads CASSLLPAWRGGYNEQFF. CDR3 in DNA: TGTGCCAGCAGCTTGTTGCCTGCTTGGCGGGGGGGTTACAATGAGCAGTTCTTC.

This clonotype turned up a few times. The chain employs TRBV7-2 and TRBJ1-2; TRBD1 matches 7 bases. Trimming removed 1 base from V and 5 bases from J; junction bases left unmatched: 7. The germline gives CDR1 SGHTA, CDR2 FQGNSA. The CDR3 consists of 15 residues. The CDR3 loop reads CASSLEDRILYGYTF. CDR3 sequence (DNA): TGTGCCAGCAGCTTAGAGGACAGGATTCTATATGGCTACACCTTC.

The sample holds one count of this clonotype. Germline and junction disagree at one end, which may indicate a read error. The rearrangement uses TRBV30 and TRBJ1-3; the D is unclear. This CDR3 region has 12 residues. In germline, CDR1 is GTSNPN, CDR2 SVGIG (reference sequence). The CDR3 spells CAWSGTGNTTYF. CDR3 nucleotide sequence: TGTGCCTGGAGTGGGACTGGAAACACCACATATTTT.

This chain connects TRBV5-1 to TRBJ2-1; TRBD2 aligns across 13 bases. CDR1 and CDR2 from the germline V gene are SGHRS and YFSETQ. The V segment lost 7 bases and the J segment 7 bases; nucleotides outside the gene matches: 2. The CDR3 runs to 13 residues. The CDR3 DNA sequence: TGCGCCAGCCAGACTAGCGGGGGGAATGAGCAGTTCTTC. Its protein product is CASQTSGGNEQFF. Drawing the rest from reference TRBV5-1 and TRBJ2-1, the complete variable domain is KAGVTQTPRYLIKTRGQQVTLSCSPISGHRSVSWYQQTPGQGLQFLFEYFSETQRNKGNFPGRFSGRQFSNSRSEMNVSTLELGDSALYLCASQTSGGNEQFFGPGTRLTVL.